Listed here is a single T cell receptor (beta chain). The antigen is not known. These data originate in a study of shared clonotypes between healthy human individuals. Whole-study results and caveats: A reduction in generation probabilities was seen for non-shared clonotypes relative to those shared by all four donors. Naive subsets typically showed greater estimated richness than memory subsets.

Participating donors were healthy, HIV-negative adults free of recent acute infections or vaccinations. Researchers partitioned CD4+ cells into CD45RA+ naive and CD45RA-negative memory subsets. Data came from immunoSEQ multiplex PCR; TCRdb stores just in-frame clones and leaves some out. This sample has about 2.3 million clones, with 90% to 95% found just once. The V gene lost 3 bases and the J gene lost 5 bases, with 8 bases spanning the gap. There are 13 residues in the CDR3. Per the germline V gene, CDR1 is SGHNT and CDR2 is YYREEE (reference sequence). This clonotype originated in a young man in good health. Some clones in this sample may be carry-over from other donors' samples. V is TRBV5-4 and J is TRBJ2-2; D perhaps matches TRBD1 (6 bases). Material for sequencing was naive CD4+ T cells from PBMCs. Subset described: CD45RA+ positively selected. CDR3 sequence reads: CASSYTGTGELFF. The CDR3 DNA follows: TGTGCCAGCAGCTATACAGGGACCGGGGAGCTGTTTTTT.